Listed here are 7 T cell receptor beta chains from one sample, sequenced in a study of blood T cells in healthy people across ages. A second PCR of 7 to 11 cycles used a sample-barcoded 5' primer and a J-beta primer mix. Using its own MiXCR run on the 5' RACE reads, TCRdb lists one record per CDR3 protein. The sample consists of about 1.6 million distinct CDR3 sequences, around 35% of them appearing once. Sequencing used blood. Source of these receptors: a woman aged 25 to 39 in good health.

This clonotype occurred a few times. The genes are TRBV29-1 and TRBJ2-2, with D unresolved. Germline CDR1 reads SQVTM; CDR2 reads ANQGSEA. CDR3 size: 13 residues. The V end lost 4 bases, the J end lost 3 bases, and 9 bases lay between the germline ends. For the CDR3, the DNA is TGCAGCGTTGTTTTAGACTACACCGGGGAGCTGTTTTTT. This encodes CSVVLDYTGELFF.

As for this clonotype: One junction end disagrees with the germline gene, perhaps due to a read error. The gene calls are TRBV7-2 and TRBJ2-1; tentative D call: TRBD1 (5 bases). The CDR3 runs 15 residues. The germline V gene encodes CDR1 SGHTA and CDR2 FQGNSA. As DNA, the CDR3 is TGTGCCAGCAGCTTAGGGGGCCCCTCCTACAATGACCAGTTCTTC. This codes for CASSLGGPSYNDQFF.

This clonotype was seen only a few times. The V gene is TRBV6-1, the J gene TRBJ1-2; D gene ambiguous. CDR1 is MNHNS and CDR2 is SASEGT in the germline V gene. With 2 bases removed from V and 5 bases from J, the gap between germline ends came to 9 bases. The CDR3 is made up of 13 amino acids. This CDR3 is CASSESRDYGYTF. The DNA of the CDR3 is TGTGCCAGCAGTGAATCGCGGGATTATGGCTACACCTTC.

The V and J genes are TRBV20-1 and TRBJ2-3; either TRBD1 or TRBD2 may supply D (5 bases each). CDR3 length: 17 residues. Looked up from germline, CDR1 is DFQATT and CDR2 is SNEGSKA (reference sequence). With 0 bases removed from V and 4 bases from J, the gap between germline ends came to 20 bases. CDR3 loop: CSARDLDKALGADTQYF. CDR3 nucleotide sequence: TGCAGTGCTAGAGATCTAGATAAAGCGTTGGGGGCAGATACGCAGTATTTT.

For the CDR3, the DNA is TGCAGTGCTAGAGATCTATGGACAGGGTTGGGCGAGCAGTACTTC. It yields the protein CSARDLWTGLGEQYF. The gene calls are TRBV20-1 and TRBJ2-7; 8 bases line up with TRBD1. Germline CDR1 DFQATT, CDR2 SNEGSKA (reference sequence). V shed 0 bases and J 6 bases; nucleotides not matched to a gene: 10. The CDR3 contains 15 residues.

The chain recombines TRBV18 with TRBJ2-7; TRBD1 matches 7 bases. V was clipped by 8 bases and J by 2 bases; unmatched bases: 12. This CDR3 spans 15 amino acids. Germline values: CDR1 KGHSH, CDR2 LQKENI. The chain's CDR3 is CASTSAETGPYEQYF. CDR3 nucleotides: TGTGCCAGCACATCCGCCGAGACAGGGCCCTACGAGCAGTACTTC. The entire variable domain, with the rest obtained from reference TRBV18 and TRBJ2-7, is as follows: NAGVMQNPRHLVRRRGQEARLRCSPMKGHSHVYWYRQLPEEGLKFMVYLQKENIIDESGMPKERFSAEFPKEGPSILRIQQVVRGDSAAYFCASTSAETGPYEQYFGPGTRLTVT.

There are a few counts of this clonotype. The V call is TRBV10-1, the J call TRBJ2-7; tentative D call: TRBD2 (5 bases). Trimming removed 3 bases at V and 6 bases at J, with 12 bases between. Germline V gene sequence: CDR1 WNHNN, CDR2 SYGVQD (reference sequence). The CDR3 is 13 residues long. For the CDR3, the DNA is TGCGCCAGCAGTGACAGCCGTCGGGGCGAGCAGTACTTC. Translation gives CASSDSRRGEQYF.